The source of this T cell receptor beta chain is a study of vaccination effects on CD4 cells after COVID-19. Whole-study findings and limits: Marked clonal contraction of both clone types appeared late after vaccination.

Viral peptide pool expansion of antigen-specific CD4+ T cells preceded sequencing in the ViraFEST assay. Following a roughly ten-day culture, CD4+ T cells were purified. Vaccinated recipients, who were negative for nucleocapsid antibodies, had no history of SARS-CoV-2 infection. Around 2.2 million PBMC were seeded per well and grown in the presence of roughly 10 IU/ml IL-2 and about 10 ug/ml peptides. Half-medium exchanges with IL-2 medium took place on days 3 and 7. The protocol was immunoSEQ multiplex PCR, while the TCRdb copy is restricted to in-frame clones and leaves out a portion. The sample lists about 65,000 clones; around 76% were seen once. This CDR3 is 14 amino acids long. Germline V gene data show CDR1 as SGHKS and CDR2 as YYEKEE (reference sequence). Trimming removed 0 bases from V and 4 bases from J, with 10 bases in between. A remark on this clone: What it binds is not known.

This receptor was obtained from a human donor who received a COVID-19 vaccine. The rearrangement uses TRBV5-5 and TRBJ2-5; D is uncertain. The starting material was CD4+ T cells from PBMCs cultured with HCoV-NL63 spike peptides, obtained before COVID-19 vaccination. The CDR3: CASSLVTGPETQYF. In DNA, the CDR3 is TGTGCCAGCAGCTTGGTTACCGGGCCAGAGACCCAGTACTTC.